Sequencing of this T cell receptor (beta chain) was carried out in a study of identical twins. TCRdb reanalysed the 5' RACE reads using MiXCR and keeps one entry per CDR3 protein. The table records around 470,000 distinct CDR3 sequences, 11% to 15% of them present only once. V dropped 2 bases and J dropped 5; count of bases not matched to a gene: 5. Per the germline V gene, CDR1 is MNHEY and CDR2 is SVGAGI. The CDR3 totals 14 residues. In addition, the sample was reused for a study of yellow fever vaccine responses in identical twins.

The specimen sequenced was CD4+ T cells sorted from blood. This TCR was recovered from a woman younger than 30 in good health. This sequence joins TRBV6-5 and TRBJ1-1; 7 nucleotides agree with TRBD1. The CDR3 loop reads CASSYRQGGTEAFF. In nucleotides, the CDR3 is TGTGCCAGCAGTTACCGACAGGGAGGGACTGAAGCTTTCTTT.